The clone carrying this T cell receptor beta chain showed up just a few times. This CDR3 comprises 16 residues. Germline lookup yields CDR1 MDHEN and CDR2 SYDVKM. Use of 60 Vbeta and 13 Jbeta primers characterized the PCR. The assay was immunoSEQ multiplex PCR, and TCRdb's table has in-frame clones only and misses some. The data hold roughly 120,000 clones, with around 81% observed a single time. The data were taken from a study of cytomegalovirus exposure and HLA in healthy donors. These donors, healthy bone marrow donors, were studied. Sequenced input: PBMCs. The gene calls are TRBV28 and TRBJ2-5; possibly TRBD2 for D (6 bases). TRBJ2-7 matches the DNA end more closely, so the J call is doubtful. The source of this sequence is a woman in her twenties or thirties in good health and CMV-seronegative. The CDR3 loop reads CASSLTGNRRAYEQYF. The CDR3 coding sequence is TGTGCCAGCAGTTTAACGGGGAACAGGAGGGCCTACGAGCAGTACTTC.